These 8 T cell receptor beta chains were sequenced from one sample in a study of cytomegalovirus exposure and HLA in healthy donors. Sequencing was performed with immunoSEQ multiplex PCR; in TCRdb, only in-frame clones are kept and a portion is missing. The table has 200,000 to 300,000 clones, less than 95% seen once. Material: PBMCs. Source of these receptors: a woman in her twenties or thirties in good health and CMV-seronegative.

The V and J genes are TRBV4-1 and TRBJ1-3; D possibly corresponds to TRBD1 (5 bases). The germline CDR1 and CDR2 sequences are MGHRA and YSYEKL. The V gene lost 5 bases and the J gene lost 2 bases, with 19 bases spanning the gap. CDR3 size: 17 residues. The CDR3: CASSWPQSPGAGNTIYF. For the CDR3, the DNA is TGCGCCAGCAGCTGGCCCCAGTCTCCGGGGGCTGGAAACACCATATATTTT.

The chain employs TRBV5-1 and TRBJ1-1; a possible D gene is TRBD1 (6 bases). Trimming cost V 0 bases and J 1 base, with 10 bases left between them. CDR3 length: 15 amino acids. Looked up from germline, CDR1 is SGHRS and CDR2 is YFSETQ. The CDR3 DNA reads as TGCGCCAGCAGCTTGGAGACAGGAAAGAACACTGAAGCTTTCTTT. Protein sequence: CASSLETGKNTEAFF.

In its sample, this clone was seen a few times. The chain joins TRBV28 to TRBJ2-1, with TRBD2 identical over 8 bases. V trimming: 2 bases; J trimming: 5 bases; junction bases outside the gene matches: 11. CDR1 MDHEN and CDR2 SYDVKM come from the germline V gene. The CDR3 is made up of 17 amino acids. DNA of the CDR3: TGTGCCAGCAGTTTAACTAGCGGCCAATCGACTAACAATGAGCAGTTCTTC. Translation gives CASSLTSGQSTNNEQFF. Together with reference TRBV28 and TRBJ2-1, the CDR3 gives the full variable domain: DVKVTQSSRYLVKRTGEKVFLECVQDMDHENMFWYRQDPGLGLRLIYFSYDVKMKEKGDIPEGYSVSREKKERFSLILESASTNQTSMYLCASSLTSGQSTNNEQFFGPGTRLTVL.

The rearrangement links TRBV2 to TRBJ2-7, with D maybe TRBD1 (5 bases). Germline V gene data show CDR1 as SNHLY and CDR2 as FYNNEI. CDR3 length: 13 amino acids. V shed 4 bases and J shed 5 bases, with 12 bases lying between them. The CDR3 region is CASSVMGLDEQYF. The CDR3 coding sequence is TGTGCCAGCAGTGTCATGGGGCTCGACGAGCAGTACTTC.

This clone appeared a few times. The chain uses TRBV5-1 and TRBJ2-7; the match to TRBD2 covers 8 bases. V lost 1 base and J lost 4; bases outside the gene matches: 19. The CDR3 covers 19 residues. Germline V gene sequence: CDR1 SGHRS, CDR2 YFSETQ. The CDR3 DNA reads as TGCGCCAGCAGCTTGCCCCGAGAACCCGGGACTAGTTCCGTTTACGAGCAGTACTTC. It yields the protein CASSLPREPGTSSVYEQYF.

The chain couples TRBV6-5 to TRBJ2-2; possibly TRBD1 for D (7 bases). V lost 1 base, J lost 5 bases, and 11 bases lay in between. This CDR3 contains 15 residues. Germline V gene data show CDR1 as MNHEY and CDR2 as SVGAGI. The CDR3 sequence is CASSYYRGGTGELFF. The CDR3 DNA sequence: TGTGCCAGCAGTTACTACAGGGGAGGAACCGGGGAGCTGTTTTTT.

This clone has only a few counts. J is TRBJ2-7 and V is TRBV28, with D uncertain. V gave up 6 bases and J gave up 4 bases, with 16 bases separating them. Germline-derived CDR1 and CDR2 are MDHEN and SYDVKM. CDR3 length: 14 amino acids. As DNA, the CDR3 is TGTGCCAGCAGACCCCACCTTGGTGGGTACGAGCAGTACTTC. Translated: CASRPHLGGYEQYF. Complete variable domain (other parts from reference TRBV28 and TRBJ2-7): DVKVTQSSRYLVKRTGEKVFLECVQDMDHENMFWYRQDPGLGLRLIYFSYDVKMKEKGDIPEGYSVSREKKERFSLILESASTNQTSMYLCASRPHLGGYEQYFGPGTRLTVT.

V is TRBV13 and J is TRBJ1-4; D not certain. The CDR3 totals 17 residues. Germline-derived CDR1 and CDR2 are PRHDT and FYEKMQ (reference sequence). Deletions cut 0 bases from V and 2 bases from J, with 13 bases between. Here the CDR3 reads CASSLGLGPFTNEKLFF. CDR3 nucleotides: TGTGCCAGCAGCTTAGGGTTAGGGCCCTTCACTAATGAAAAACTGTTTTTT.